Listed here are 20 T cell receptor beta chains from one sample, sequenced in a study of CD8 T cells in ankylosing spondylitis. TCRdb itself ran the 5' RACE reads through MiXCR, one entry per CDR3 protein. The sample lists hundreds of thousands of distinct CDR3 sequences; roughly a sixth were seen once. Their antigens are not known. Study-level points and caveats: Typical of ankylosing spondylitis blood, it appeared, was a TCR beta motif of several highly homologous variants.

The sequenced sample consisted of blood, either unsorted or a sorted T cell fraction (not recorded which). These receptor sequences come from a male donor with ankylosing spondylitis.

This clonotype was recorded a few times. The rearrangement uses TRBV28 and TRBJ1-5; D ambiguous. Germline CDR1 reads MDHEN; CDR2 reads SYDVKM. This CDR3 comprises 12 residues. The V and J ends lost 3 bases and 6 bases respectively, with 6 bases between them. The CDR3 DNA is TGTGCCAGCAGTTTGTACCCTCAGCCCCAGCATTTT. As protein: CASSLYPQPQHF.

V usage is TRBV20-1 and J usage is TRBJ2-3, with 7 positions matching TRBD2. Germline CDR1 reads DFQATT; CDR2 reads SNEGSKA (reference sequence). This CDR3 comprises 14 residues. Trimming took 8 bases from V and 0 from J; bases not matched to a gene: 8. The CDR3 DNA reads as TGCAGTACCTACGGGGGGTCTAGCACAGATACGCAGTATTTT. Translated, it gives CSTYGGSSTDTQYF.

This clonotype came up a few times. The genes are TRBV14 and TRBJ1-2, with 11 bases fitting TRBD1. Germline lookup yields CDR1 SGHDN and CDR2 FVKESK. The CDR3 covers 14 residues. Trimming removed 6 bases from V and 8 bases from J; junction bases left unmatched: 8. CDR3 region: CASRPPGQGEGYTF. The CDR3 DNA is TGTGCCAGCAGGCCCCCGGGACAGGGGGAGGGCTACACCTTC.

Only a few counts were recorded for this clonotype. The V gene is TRBV21-1, the J gene TRBJ1-1. TRBV21-1 is a documented pseudogene. The CDR3 has 10 amino acids. The CDR3 here is CASSKRGAFF. The CDR3 DNA reads as TGTGCCAGCAGCAAGCGGGGAGCTTTCTTT.

V gene TRBV3-1 combines with J gene TRBJ2-5; D possibly corresponds to TRBD2 (6 bases). With 4 bases removed from V and 2 bases from J, the gap between germline ends came to 17 bases. There are 16 residues in the CDR3. CDR1 is LGHDT and CDR2 is YNNKEL in the germline V gene (reference sequence). CDR3 protein: CASSLDRGVLQETQYF. The DNA of the CDR3 is TGTGCCAGCAGCCTCGATCGCGGGGTGTTACAAGAGACCCAGTACTTC.

This chain joins TRBV4-2 and TRBJ2-1, with 8 bases that match TRBD2. J lost 7 bases, V lost 1 base, and 6 bases had no gene match. Germline V gene sequence: CDR1 LGHNA, CDR2 YNFKEQ. CDR3 length equals 15 residues. This chain's CDR3 is CASSQVLAGRNEQFF. The CDR3 nucleotides are TGTGCCAGCAGCCAAGTGCTAGCGGGTAGGAATGAGCAGTTCTTC.

This clonotype has a count of ten or more. The chain is built from TRBV12-3 or TRBV12-4 and TRBJ1-1; 10 positions agree with TRBD1. Germline trimming cut 5 bases from V and 2 bases from J; bases unmatched to any gene: 8. CDR3 length equals 16 residues. Written as DNA, the CDR3 is TGTGCCAGCAGTCCCCGGACAGGGGGATCCAACACTGAAGCTTTCTTT. Its protein product is CASSPRTGGSNTEAFF.

This clonotype was detected many times. The V and J genes are TRBV7-2 and TRBJ1-2, with no clear D. The CDR3 sequence is 14 residues long. The V end was cut by 0 bases, the J end by 4 bases, with 9 bases between. Germline loops: CDR1 SGHTA, CDR2 FQGNSA. CDR3 coding DNA: TGTGCCAGCAGCTTAGCGGGTCAGCCCTATGGCTACACCTTC. Translation gives CASSLAGQPYGYTF.

This clonotype was counted ten times or more. The rearrangement links TRBV18 to TRBJ1-4; 7 positions match TRBD1. The V segment lost 8 bases and the J segment 2 bases; nucleotides outside the gene matches: 5. This CDR3 contains 14 residues. Germline V gene data show CDR1 as KGHSH and CDR2 as LQKENI. CDR3 region: CASSPTGTNEKLFF. The CDR3 DNA follows: TGTGCCAGCAGCCCGACAGGGACTAATGAAAAACTGTTTTTT.

The CDR3: CASSLMLAGVDTQYF. The CDR3 region has the DNA TGTGCCAGCAGCTTAATGCTAGCGGGAGTGGATACGCAGTATTTT. This chain joins TRBV7-3 and TRBJ2-3, with 10 bases that match TRBD2. V was clipped by 1 base and J by 6 bases; unmatched bases: 4. CDR1 and CDR2 (germline): SGHTA, FQGTGA. The CDR3 spans 15 residues.

This clonotype was found a few times. The V gene is TRBV5-6, the J gene TRBJ2-4; a possible D gene is TRBD2 (6 bases). The V gene's germline CDR1 is SGHDT and CDR2 YYEEEE. The CDR3 totals 13 residues. Trimming cost V 0 bases and J 11 bases, with 12 bases left between them. CDR3 loop: CASSLGGLLFQYF. CDR3 sequence (DNA): TGTGCCAGCAGCTTGGGGGGACTGCTATTTCAGTACTTC.

This clonotype was recorded a few times. This chain joins TRBV5-1 and TRBJ1-2, with D unclear. V shed 0 bases and J shed 4 bases, with 10 bases lying between them. The CDR3 is made up of 14 amino acids. Germline assignment: CDR1 SGHRS and CDR2 YFSETQ. CDR3 nucleotides: TGCGCCAGCAGCTTGGCCCTGGCAACCTATGGCTACACCTTC. The encoded protein is CASSLALATYGYTF. The whole variable domain, remainder taken from reference TRBV5-1 and TRBJ1-2, is KAGVTQTPRYLIKTRGQQVTLSCSPISGHRSVSWYQQTPGQGLQFLFEYFSETQRNKGNFPGRFSGRQFSNSRSEMNVSTLELGDSALYLCASSLALATYGYTFGSGTRLTVV.

This clonotype was picked up a small number of times. V and J are TRBV20-1 and TRBJ1-1; D remains unclear. The CDR3 totals 13 residues. Trimming stripped 1 base from V and 1 base from J, with 7 bases between. Germline CDR1 DFQATT, CDR2 SNEGSKA (reference sequence). In DNA form, the CDR3 reads TGCAGTGCTAGAGTTCAAACGAACACTGAAGCTTTCTTT. It is translated as CSARVQTNTEAFF.

The chain carries TRBV20-1 and TRBJ2-1; D possibly corresponds to TRBD2 (5 bases). CDR1 DFQATT and CDR2 SNEGSKA come from the germline V gene (reference sequence). The V and J ends lost 3 bases and 5 bases respectively, with 14 bases between them. CDR3 length: 14 amino acids. The CDR3 loop reads CSARTGMGNNEQFF. CDR3 coding DNA: TGCAGTGCTAGGACCGGGATGGGAAACAATGAGCAGTTCTTC.

Only a few counts were recorded for this clonotype. This chain joins TRBV5-1 and TRBJ1-4; D gene ambiguous. Trimming cost V 5 bases and J 5 bases, with 7 bases left between them. CDR1 is SGHRS and CDR2 is YFSETQ in the germline V gene. The CDR3 is 12 amino acids. This chain's CDR3 is CASREGNEKLFF. The CDR3 DNA follows: TGCGCCAGCAGGGAGGGAAATGAAAAACTGTTTTTT.

The chain recombines TRBV20-1 with TRBJ1-5; D call uncertain. CDR3 size: 15 residues. Trimming removed 3 bases at V and 2 bases at J, with 14 bases between. Per the germline V gene, CDR1 is DFQATT and CDR2 is SNEGSKA (reference sequence). CDR3 loop: CSASSREDGNQPQHF. CDR3 DNA: TGCAGTGCTAGTAGCCGGGAGGACGGCAATCAGCCCCAGCATTTT.

The chain joins TRBV30 to TRBJ1-1, with D hard to call. The CDR3 extends over 11 amino acids. Trimming pared 4 bases from V and 5 bases from J, leaving 8 bases between. Germline V CDR1 and CDR2: GTSNPN, SVGIG (reference sequence). CDR3 sequence: CAWNGGTEAFF. In nucleotides, the CDR3 is TGTGCCTGGAATGGAGGGACTGAAGCTTTCTTT.

This chain connects TRBV20-1 to TRBJ1-1, with a tentative D call TRBD1 (5 bases). The germline V and J ends were trimmed by 1 base and 0 bases, with 9 bases remaining between them. This CDR3 has 14 residues. Per the germline V gene, CDR1 is DFQATT and CDR2 is SNEGSKA (reference sequence). The CDR3 protein is CSARVAGLNTEAFF. DNA of the CDR3: TGCAGTGCTAGAGTCGCAGGGCTGAACACTGAAGCTTTCTTT.

This clonotype was detected only once. The genes are TRBV2 and TRBJ2-5, with D perhaps TRBD1 (6 bases). V was cut by 2 bases and J by 7 bases, with 8 bases left in between. This CDR3 region has 12 residues. Per germline, CDR1 SNHLY and CDR2 FYNNEI. The CDR3 nucleotides read TGTGCCAGCAGTGAAAAGGGGGTGACCCAGTACTTC. Protein product: CASSEKGVTQYF. The variable domain in full, completed from reference TRBV2 and TRBJ2-5, reads EPEVTQTPSHQVTQMGQEVILRCVPISNHLYFYWYRQILGQKVEFLVSFYNNEISEKSEIFDDQFSVERPDGSNFTLKIRSTKLEDSAMYFCASSEKGVTQYFGPGTRLLVL.

The chain employs TRBV5-4 and TRBJ2-2; D gene uncertain. V lost 4 bases, J lost 4 bases, and 14 bases lay in between. The CDR3 contains 15 residues. The germline V gene has CDR1 SGHNT and CDR2 YYREEE (reference sequence). CDR3 sequence: CASSPVLVGTGELFF. The CDR3 nucleotides read TGTGCCAGCAGCCCCGTTCTGGTTGGCACCGGGGAGCTGTTTTTT.